Shown below are 22 T cell receptor beta chains from a single sample sequenced in a study of cytomegalovirus exposure and HLA in healthy donors. Primers for the PCR totalled 60 Vbeta and 13 Jbeta. Method: immunoSEQ multiplex PCR; TCRdb's copy keeps in-frame clones and lacks some. The sample has around 200,000 clones, and its top ten clones hold around 0.95%. Sequencing was carried out using PBMCs. Receptor source: a woman between 25 and 40 years old in good health and CMV-seropositive.

The chain links TRBV10-1 to TRBJ1-2, with 8 bases matching TRBD1. The length of the CDR3 is 13 residues. The V gene's germline CDR1 is WNHNN and CDR2 SYGVQD (reference sequence). After removal of 4 bases from V and 4 bases from J, the junction contained 2 bases not matched to a gene. The CDR3 DNA reads as TGCGCCAGCAGTGCAGGGGGCACCTATGGCTACACCTTC. Its protein is CASSAGGTYGYTF.

The chain carries TRBV7-9 and TRBJ1-5; 11 nucleotides agree with TRBD1. The CDR3 is 16 amino acids. Germline V gene data show CDR1 as SEHNR and CDR2 as FQNEAQ (reference sequence). Trimming at V came to 5 bases and at J to 2 bases, leaving 5 bases not matched to a gene. CDR3 loop: CASSTDRGRGNQPQHF. CDR3 coding DNA: TGTGCCAGCAGCACGGACAGGGGGCGAGGCAATCAGCCCCAGCATTTT.

This chain uses TRBV2 with TRBJ2-5, with TRBD2 identical over 8 bases. V trimming: 4 bases; J trimming: 2 bases; junction bases outside the gene matches: 3. This CDR3 has 14 residues. Germline V gene lookup returns CDR1 SNHLY and CDR2 FYNNEI. The CDR3 bases are TGTGCCAGCAGTGCTAGCGGGTATCAAGAGACCCAGTACTTC. It is translated as CASSASGYQETQYF.

To note about this clone: The junction departs from germline at one end; a sequencing error may be responsible. The CDR3 region is CAGRLTGGAGPYEQYF. DNA for the CDR3: TGTGCCGGCAGGCTAACAGGGGGCGCCGGACCCTACGAGCAGTACTTC. The chain uses TRBV27 and TRBJ2-7; 9 nucleotides line up with TRBD1. Germline values: CDR1 MNHEY, CDR2 SMNVEV (reference sequence). The length of the CDR3 is 16 residues.

The chain is built from TRBV28 and TRBJ2-5, with TRBD1 matching over 7 bases. Looked up from germline, CDR1 is MDHEN and CDR2 is SYDVKM. V trimming: 5 bases; J trimming: 4 bases; junction bases outside the gene matches: 7. There are 14 residues in the CDR3. The CDR3 nucleotides are TGTGCCAGCAGTGAGAGGGGACAGAGAGAGACCCAGTACTTC. This translates into CASSERGQRETQYF.

The CDR3 sequence: CASSQRSGGRNTEAFF. CDR3 DNA: TGCGCCAGCAGCCAACGATCAGGGGGCAGGAACACTGAAGCTTTCTTT. The V and J genes are TRBV4-3 and TRBJ1-1; 8 positions agree with TRBD1. CDR1 and CDR2 (germline): LGHNA, YSLEER. V gave up 2 bases and J gave up 1 base; unmatched junction bases: 6. This CDR3 has 16 amino acids.

The chain is built from TRBV2 and TRBJ1-3; the match to TRBD1 covers 7 bases. The CDR3 is made up of 15 amino acids. V shed 6 bases, J shed 6 bases, and the junction held 11 bases outside the gene matches. Per the germline V gene, CDR1 is SNHLY and CDR2 is FYNNEI. CDR3 DNA sequence: TGTGCCAGCAGCTTCGACAGGGTCGGCGTAAACACCATATATTTT. This codes for CASSFDRVGVNTIYF.

As regards this clone: Since the CDR3 does not end with the conserved phenylalanine or tryptophan, this likely comes from a read error. The chain is built from TRBV13 and TRBJ1-2; possibly TRBD1 for D (6 bases). The CDR3 is made up of 13 amino acids. The V end was cut by 5 bases, the J end by 8 bases, with 15 bases between. Looked up from germline, CDR1 is PRHDT and CDR2 is FYEKMQ (reference sequence). The CDR3 loop reads CASSDTGIDGYTL. CDR3 DNA: TGTGCCAGCAGCGACACAGGGATTGACGGCTACACCCTC.

Concerning this clone: One end of the junction varies from germline; a read error may be responsible. This rearrangement joins TRBV7-9 to TRBJ2-2, with TRBD1 matching 7 bases. The CDR3 loop spans 15 amino acids. Per the germline V gene, CDR1 is SEHNR and CDR2 is FQNEAQ (reference sequence). CDR3 coding DNA: TGTGCCAGCAGCTACAAGGGACAGAACACCGGGGAGCTGTCTTTT. It is translated as CASSYKGQNTGELSF. Based on the CDR3 plus reference TRBV7-9 and TRBJ2-2, the full variable domain is DTGVSQNPRHKITKRGQNVTFRCDPISEHNRLYWYRQTLGQGPEFLTYFQNEAQLEKSRLLSDRFSAERPKGSFSTLEIQRTEQGDSAMYLCASSYKGQNTGELSFGEGSRLTVL.

The DNA for the CDR3 is TGTGCCAGCAGCGCGACAGGGCCGGTTACGCAGTATTTT. Amino acids: CASSATGPVTQYF. J is TRBJ2-3 and V is TRBV9, with TRBD1 matching over 7 bases. Per the germline V gene, CDR1 is SGDLS and CDR2 is YYNGEE. The J segment lost 8 bases and the V segment lost 3 bases, leaving 6 bases of the junction unmatched. CDR3 length equals 13 residues. Filled out from reference TRBV9 and TRBJ2-3, the complete variable domain reads DSGVTQTPKHLITATGQRVTLRCSPRSGDLSVYWYQQSLDQGLQFLIQYYNGEERAKGNILERFSAQQFPDLHSELNLSSLELGDSALYFCASSATGPVTQYFGPGTRLTVL.

Remarks on this clone: Germline is not matched at one junction end, which may reflect a read error. Within the sample, other DNA sequences also encode this same CDR3. The chain joins TRBV4-1 to TRBJ2-5; a weak D match, TRBD1 (6 bases). This CDR3 comprises 13 residues. Per germline, CDR1 MGHRA and CDR2 YSYEKL. CDR3 sequence: CASRGQTQETQYF. The CDR3 DNA sequence: TGCGCCAGCAGAGGACAGACCCAAGAGACTCAGTACTTC.

Here the CDR3 DNA reads TGCGCCAGCAGCCTCCCCCCCACCGGGGAGCTGTTTTTT. Protein: CASSLPPTGELFF. This chain connects TRBV5-1 to TRBJ2-2; D gene ambiguous. The CDR3 totals 13 residues. Trimming pared 4 bases from V and 4 bases from J, leaving 8 bases between. Germline-derived CDR1 and CDR2 are SGHRS and YFSETQ. Full variable domain (missing parts from reference TRBV5-1 and TRBJ2-2): KAGVTQTPRYLIKTRGQQVTLSCSPISGHRSVSWYQQTPGQGLQFLFEYFSETQRNKGNFPGRFSGRQFSNSRSEMNVSTLELGDSALYLCASSLPPTGELFFGEGSRLTVL.

This rearrangement joins TRBV7-2 to TRBJ1-5; possible D gene TRBD1, 6 bases. Per the germline V gene, CDR1 is SGHTA and CDR2 is FQGNSA. The CDR3 runs 14 residues. V lost 5 bases, J lost 2 bases, and 10 bases lay in between. The CDR3 DNA sequence: TGTGCCAGCAGCGCAGGGGCGGGCAATCAGCCCCAGCATTTT. Amino acids: CASSAGAGNQPQHF.

The J gene is TRBJ1-6, the V gene TRBV6-1, with TRBD1 matching over 7 bases. CDR1 is MNHNS, CDR2 SASEGT, per germline. The CDR3 covers 16 residues. The J segment lost 6 bases and the V segment lost 1 base, leaving 6 bases of the junction unmatched. CDR3 nucleotide sequence: TGTGCCAGCAGTGAAGGGCAGGGGGTCATTAATTCACCCCTCCACTTT. This codes for CASSEGQGVINSPLHF.

V usage is TRBV6-6 and J usage is TRBJ1-4; perhaps TRBD1 as D (5 bases). CDR3 length: 12 residues. Trimming shortened V by 9 bases and J by 8 bases, and 13 bases separated the two germline ends. Germline CDR1 and CDR2: MNHNY and SVGAGI (reference sequence). The CDR3: CASHGASEKLFF. CDR3 DNA: TGTGCCAGTCATGGGGCAAGCGAAAAACTGTTTTTT.

The chain uses TRBV28 and TRBJ1-1, with D possibly TRBD1 on 6 matching bases. CDR3 length equals 13 residues. Germline loops: CDR1 MDHEN, CDR2 SYDVKM. Trimming shortened V by 6 bases and J by 3 bases, and 11 bases separated the two germline ends. DNA of the CDR3: TGTGCCAGCAGGCAGGGGAGGGACACTGAAGCTTTCTTT. Encoded protein: CASRQGRDTEAFF.

This chain links TRBV6-1 with TRBJ2-2; 12 bases match TRBD2. V trimming: 3 bases; J trimming: 8 bases; junction bases outside the gene matches: 1. The CDR3 is made up of 14 amino acids. The V gene's germline CDR1 is MNHNS and CDR2 SASEGT. The CDR3 nucleotides are TGTGCCAGCAGTGAGGGGACTAGCGGGGGGGAGCTGTTTTTT. It codes for CASSEGTSGGELFF.

V and J are TRBV15 and TRBJ2-1, with a possible D match to TRBD2 (6 bases). V gave up 1 base and J gave up 8 bases, with 15 bases separating them. Per germline, CDR1 LNHNV and CDR2 YYDKDF (reference sequence). The CDR3 is made up of 15 amino acids. The CDR3 protein is CATSRGGFGSHEQFF. CDR3 nucleotide sequence: TGTGCCACCAGCAGAGGGGGGTTCGGGAGCCATGAGCAGTTCTTC.

This chain uses TRBV5-4 with TRBJ1-2; 7 nucleotides line up with TRBD1. Trimming cost V 0 bases and J 8 bases; bases outside gene matches: 4. Germline V CDR1 and CDR2: SGHNT, YYREEE (reference sequence). The CDR3 is 13 amino acids. For the CDR3, the DNA is TGTGCCAGCAGCTTGGCACAGGGGTCGGGCTACACCTTC. It encodes CASSLAQGSGYTF.

The rearrangement joins TRBV29-1 to TRBJ2-5, with 8 nucleotides matching TRBD2. The CDR3 length is 12 residues. The germline V gene encodes CDR1 SQVTM and CDR2 ANQGSEA. With 5 bases clipped from V and 1 base from J, the junction kept 0 bases outside the gene matches. The CDR3 nucleotides read TGCAGCGTTCGGGAGGGCCAAGAGACCCAGTACTTC. Translation: CSVREGQETQYF.

V and J are TRBV11-2 and TRBJ1-1; D ambiguous. The V gene lost 5 bases and the J gene lost 3 bases, with 16 bases spanning the gap. Germline V gene data show CDR1 as SGHAT and CDR2 as FQNNGV. The CDR3 is made up of 15 amino acids. The CDR3 region has the DNA TGTGCCAGCAGCCCCAGAGCCAAAGCGGACACTGAAGCTTTCTTT. This sequence encodes CASSPRAKADTEAFF.

The J gene is TRBJ1-1, the V gene TRBV2; tentative D call: TRBD1 (5 bases). Trimming pared 6 bases from V and 3 bases from J, leaving 14 bases between. Germline values: CDR1 SNHLY, CDR2 FYNNEI. The CDR3 totals 14 residues. The CDR3 sequence is CASRGFSGDTEAFF. CDR3 coding DNA: TGTGCCAGCAGGGGGTTCTCGGGGGACACTGAAGCTTTCTTT.